The clone carrying this T cell receptor (beta chain) was detected ten times or more. Its cognate antigen is unknown. A second PCR of roughly 7 to 11 cycles used a sample-barcoded 5' primer and a J-beta primer mix. Researchers report that each sample yielded at least 2.5 million CDR3-containing paired-end reads. MiXCR was run by TCRdb on the 5' RACE reads, yielding one entry per CDR3 protein. Of about 810,000 distinct CDR3 sequences listed, around 36% are singletons. Per the germline V gene, CDR1 is SEHNR and CDR2 is FQNEAQ (reference sequence). V lost 2 bases and J lost 5; bases outside the gene matches: 9. The CDR3 runs to 16 residues. This sample was taken from a study of blood T cells in healthy people across ages. Findings and limits, study-wide: It was held that diversity estimates obtained from one million T cells represented underestimates.

The sequencing input was blood. The sequence was obtained from a man between 18 and 35 years old in good health. This sequence joins TRBV7-9 and TRBJ1-2; 9 bases line up with TRBD1. The chain's CDR3 is CASSLPGQGMGYGYTF. The CDR3 DNA follows: TGTGCCAGCAGCTTACCGGGACAGGGAATGGGATATGGCTACACCTTC. Combining the CDR3 with reference TRBV7-9 and TRBJ1-2 gives the whole variable domain DTGVSQNPRHKITKRGQNVTFRCDPISEHNRLYWYRQTLGQGPEFLTYFQNEAQLEKSRLLSDRFSAERPKGSFSTLEIQRTEQGDSAMYLCASSLPGQGMGYGYTFGSGTRLTVV.